This is a list of T cell receptor beta chains from one sample in a study of T-cell reconstitution after alpha-beta-depleted transplantation in children. TCRdb itself ran the PCR reads through MiXCR, one entry per CDR3 protein. The sample consists of about a million distinct CDR3 sequences, 25% to 35% of them appearing once. The sample here was PBMCs, mostly from graft donor cells, taken 360 days after TCRalphabeta/CD19-depleted stem cell transplant. The receptors shown here come from a boy younger than two who had a stem cell transplant for SCID, so the T cells may come from the graft donor. Both conserved end residues are part of each CDR3. A D gene is named only where the DNA matches it firmly. The size field is filled for only some rows; it gives once, few, many or a size class.

v_gene	abundance	j_gene	d_gene	CDR3aa	CDR3nt
TRBV10-3	NA	TRBJ1-1	NA	CAISESSEAFF	TGTGCCATCAGTGAGTCGTCAGAAGCTTTCTTT
TRBV5-1	many	TRBJ2-1	TRBD2	CASSPRTSGGRAYNEQFF	TGCGCCAGCAGCCCGAGGACTAGCGGGGGGCGCGCCTACAATGAGCAGTTCTTC
TRBV4-3	NA	TRBJ1-2	NA	CASSQDGNPGYGYTF	TGCGCCAGCAGCCAAGACGGGAACCCTGGCTATGGCTACACCTTC
TRBV9	NA	TRBJ2-2	NA	CASSVGGAAGELFF	TGTGCCAGCAGCGTAGGGGGAGCGGCCGGGGAGCTGTTTTTT
TRBV4-1	NA	TRBJ1-6	NA	CASSQEHGVSSYNSPLHF	TGCGCCAGCAGCCAAGAGCACGGGGTTAGCTCCTATAATTCACCCCTCCACTTT
TRBV28	NA	TRBJ2-1	NA	CASTFHNEQFF	TGTGCCAGCACCTTCCACAATGAGCAGTTCTTC
TRBV28	NA	TRBJ1-5	TRBD1	CASRPTGKAPRYSNQPQHF	TGTGCCAGCAGACCGACAGGGAAGGCCCCCCGTTATAGCAATCAGCCCCAGCATTTT
TRBV20-1	few	TRBJ1-1	NA	CSAGQFRAFF	TGCAGTGCAGGACAGTTTCGGGCTTTCTTT
TRBV4-1	once	TRBJ2-5	TRBD2	CASSQPLAGGRETQYF	TGCGCCAGCAGCCAACCACTAGCGGGGGGGCGTGAGACCCAGTACTTC
TRBV28	NA	TRBJ1-1	TRBD1	CASSFPDRGGGEAFF	TGTGCCAGCAGTTTCCCCGACAGGGGAGGCGGTGAAGCTTTCTTT
TRBV20-1	few	TRBJ1-1	NA	CSARGRRNTEAFF	TGCAGTGCTAGGGGCAGGAGGAACACTGAAGCTTTCTTT
TRBV5-1	NA	TRBJ1-3	NA	CASSLGDISSGNTIYF	TGCGCCAGCAGCTTAGGGGACATAAGCTCTGGAAACACCATATATTTT
TRBV6-1	NA	TRBJ2-6	NA	CASSLIYRRGANVLTF	TGTGCCAGCAGCCTAATTTATCGACGTGGGGCCAACGTCCTGACTTTC
TRBV5-1	NA	TRBJ2-6	TRBD2	CASSLREGSGANVLTF	TGCGCCAGCAGCTTGAGGGAGGGATCTGGGGCCAACGTCCTGACTTTC
TRBV9	NA	TRBJ2-3	TRBD1	CASSALTGASTDTQYF	TGTGCCAGCAGCGCCTTGACAGGGGCCAGCACAGATACGCAGTATTTT
TRBV14	NA	TRBJ2-5	TRBD1	CASSRLTGTEETQYF	TGTGCCAGCAGCCGTCTGACAGGGACGGAAGAGACCCAGTACTTC
TRBV20-1	NA	TRBJ1-1	NA	CSASSDALTNTEAFF	TGCAGTGCTAGTTCGGACGCACTAACGAACACTGAAGCTTTCTTT
TRBV12-3/TRBV12-4	few	TRBJ1-5	NA	CASSLRGDGNQPQHF	TGTGCCAGCAGTCTACGAGGGGACGGCAATCAGCCCCAGCATTTT
TRBV20-1	few	TRBJ1-4	NA	CSARGILVGQVFF	TGCAGTGCTAGAGGGATCCTTGTAGGCCAGGTGTTTTTT
TRBV4-3	few	TRBJ1-2	NA	CASSQVTRGYGYTF	TGCGCCAGCAGCCAAGTAACTCGGGGCTATGGCTACACCTTC
TRBV4-1	few	TRBJ1-1	NA	CASSSTGLEAFF	TGCGCCAGCAGCTCGACCGGCTTGGAAGCTTTCTTT
TRBV6-5	few	TRBJ1-6	NA	CASSHGLGDNSPLHF	TGTGCCAGCAGCCATGGACTGGGCGATAATTCACCCCTCCACTTT
TRBV15	NA	TRBJ2-2	TRBD2	CATSTISGGAFTGELFF	TGTGCCACCAGCACCATTAGCGGGGGGGCGTTTACCGGGGAGCTGTTTTTT
TRBV7-2	NA	TRBJ1-6	NA	CASSIETYNSPLHF	TGTGCCAGCAGCATTGAGACTTATAATTCACCCCTCCACTTT
TRBV11-2	few	TRBJ2-3	TRBD2	CASSLVGDYYNTDTQYF	TGTGCCAGCAGCTTAGTTGGGGACTACTATAACACAGATACGCAGTATTTT
TRBV2	once	TRBJ2-5	TRBD2	CARDREGSETQYF	TGTGCCAGAGATCGGGAGGGTTCAGAGACCCAGTACTTC
TRBV5-1	NA	TRBJ2-3	NA	CASSRRALTDTQYF	TGCGCCAGCAGCCGCAGGGCGCTCACAGATACGCAGTATTTT
TRBV6-1	few	TRBJ2-1	NA	CASSRIGNEQFF	TGTGCCAGCAGCAGGATCGGGAATGAGCAGTTCTTC
TRBV14	few	TRBJ2-3	NA	CASSQEKRADTQYF	TGTGCCAGCAGCCAAGAAAAGAGGGCAGATACGCAGTATTTT
TRBV20-1	NA	TRBJ2-1	NA	CSAYRWNEQFF	TGCAGTGCCTATCGTTGGAATGAGCAGTTCTTC
TRBV20-1	few	TRBJ2-3	NA	CSAMRRGDTDTQYF	TGCAGTGCTATGAGGCGGGGCGACACAGATACGCAGTATTTT
TRBV20-1	NA	TRBJ1-2	NA	CSARLSPYGYTF	TGCAGTGCTAGACTAAGCCCGTATGGCTACACCTTC
TRBV6-2/TRBV6-3	NA	TRBJ2-7	NA	CASSRSRGPYEQYF	TGTGCCAGCAGTAGGTCGAGGGGACCCTACGAGCAGTACTTC
TRBV20-1	NA	TRBJ1-5	NA	CSASGGNNQPQHF	TGCAGTGCTAGTGGAGGGAACAATCAGCCCCAGCATTTT
TRBV19	NA	TRBJ1-5	NA	CASTIWGDGGRVGNQPQHF	TGTGCCAGTACCATATGGGGGGATGGGGGTCGGGTCGGCAATCAGCCCCAGCATTTT
TRBV27	NA	TRBJ1-1	TRBD1	CASSLGGVAEAFF	TGTGCCAGCAGCTTAGGGGGCGTCGCTGAAGCTTTCTTT
TRBV5-1	few	TRBJ1-1	NA	CASSWTSGGSTEAFF	TGCGCCAGCAGCTGGACGTCGGGGGGGAGCACTGAAGCTTTCTTT
TRBV4-1	NA	TRBJ2-7	NA	CASSPDLSIYEQYF	TGCGCCAGCAGCCCCGATCTCTCTATCTACGAGCAGTACTTC
TRBV12-3/TRBV12-4	few	TRBJ1-2	TRBD1	CASSDPGTGNYGYTF	TGTGCCAGCAGTGACCCCGGGACAGGGAACTATGGCTACACCTTC
TRBV13	NA	TRBJ2-5	TRBD1	CASSGDRVQETQYF	TGTGCCAGCAGCGGGGACAGGGTACAAGAGACCCAGTACTTC
TRBV4-3	NA	TRBJ2-7	TRBD1	CASSQDPDRYIDEQYF	TGCGCCAGCAGCCAAGACCCGGACAGGTACATCGACGAGCAGTACTTC
TRBV4-3	few	TRBJ1-2	NA	CASSQDWAGVGYGYTF	TGCGCCAGCAGCCAAGATTGGGCGGGGGTCGGCTATGGCTACACCTTC
TRBV7-9	few	TRBJ2-5	NA	CASSTIGGYWNQETQYF	TGTGCCAGCAGCACCATTGGCGGGTACTGGAACCAAGAGACCCAGTACTTC
TRBV6-5	NA	TRBJ2-1	TRBD2	CASSYSRTSGVYNEQFF	TGTGCCAGCAGTTACTCGAGGACTAGCGGGGTTTACAATGAGCAGTTCTTC
TRBV19	NA	TRBJ2-3	NA	CASSDPRTELGYTQYF	TGTGCCAGTAGTGACCCCCGGACCGAACTCGGTTATACGCAGTATTTT
TRBV12-3/TRBV12-4	NA	TRBJ2-5	NA	CASSFRGPRETQYF	TGTGCCAGCAGTTTCCGGGGCCCCAGGGAGACCCAGTACTTC
TRBV12-3/TRBV12-4	NA	TRBJ2-7	TRBD1	CASWTGLGEQYF	TGTGCCAGCTGGACAGGACTGGGCGAGCAGTACTTC
TRBV5-1	many	TRBJ2-1	NA	CASSLDLAREFF	TGCGCCAGCAGCTTGGACTTGGCTAGAGAGTTCTTC
TRBV6-2/TRBV6-3	NA	TRBJ2-4	NA	CASSPTQGWAGIQYF	TGTGCCAGCAGTCCGACACAGGGTTGGGCTGGCATTCAGTACTTC
TRBV6-2/TRBV6-3	NA	TRBJ2-5	NA	CASKAGLSLSYQETQYF	TGTGCCAGCAAGGCAGGACTTTCATTATCGTACCAAGAGACCCAGTACTTC
TRBV7-9	few	TRBJ1-2	NA	CASSLGRVNGYTF	TGTGCCAGCAGCCTAGGGAGAGTGAATGGCTACACCTTC